This T cell receptor (beta chain) originates from a study of blood T cell repertoires in COVID-19. Turning to the study itself: The cDNA or gDNA used as material had been derived from T cells, B-cell-depleted T cells, or PBMCs.

Living in about two dozen US areas, the participants were between 18 and 89 years of age. Categorization into cohorts depended on clinical history that participants reported. This clone was detected only once. This CDR3 region has 16 residues. Deletions cut 5 bases from V and 2 bases from J, with 16 bases between. Germline loops: CDR1 MNHEY, CDR2 SMNVEV (reference sequence). Authors' methods: Estimation of nucleated cell counts was performed using reference gene primer amplification. Method: immunoSEQ multiplex PCR; TCRdb's copy keeps in-frame clones and lacks some. The V and J calls and clone size are taken from that table; D and trimming were inferred from the DNA. The repertoire holds 300,000 to 350,000 clones, with almost 90% as singletons.

The chain combines TRBV27 with TRBJ1-5; tentatively, D is TRBD1 (6 bases). The source of this sequence is a woman between 25 and 40 years old who had been exposed to COVID-19. The sequenced sample consisted of PBMCs or T cells enriched from blood (not recorded which). The CDR3 protein is CASSPSGNRGNQPQHF. The CDR3 DNA reads TGTGCCAGCAGTCCATCGGGAAACAGGGGCAATCAGCCCCAGCATTTT.